The next 8 T cell receptor beta chains were all read from a single sample in a study of Ad26.COV2.S vaccination and SARS-CoV-2 variants. The treatment here: over 15 received Ad26.COV2.S at low or high dose, single or two shots; a few received placebo; per-sample allocation not given. It was on day 63 after the first vaccine or placebo injection that samples were taken. Profiled with immunoSEQ multiplex PCR; TCRdb holds only in-frame clones, not every one. The sample includes about 680,000 clones, more than 70% of them seen just once. The sequencing used peripheral blood, collected in a trial of Ad26.COV2.S vaccine versus placebo. Receptor source: a person aged 18-60 years who received the Ad26.COV2.S COVID-19 vaccine or a placebo.

This clone was counted a single time. The chain links TRBV27 to TRBJ1-1; weak D call: TRBD1 (5 bases). CDR1 is MNHEY and CDR2 is SMNVEV in the germline V gene (reference sequence). This CDR3 is built from 14 residues. Trimming took off 2 bases at V and 1 base at J, with 8 bases between the two ends. CDR3 in amino acids: CASSLLGGNTEAFF. The CDR3 DNA sequence: TGTGCCAGCAGTTTACTGGGGGGGAACACTGAAGCTTTCTTT.

The rearrangement joins TRBV20-1 to TRBJ2-1; the match to TRBD2 covers 7 bases. The CDR3 is made up of 14 amino acids. CDR1 DFQATT and CDR2 SNEGSKA come from the germline V gene (reference sequence). Unmatched junction bases numbered 3, after V lost 3 bases and J lost 1 base. CDR3 DNA sequence: TGCAGTGCTAGTACTAGCGAGTCCTACAATGAGCAGTTCTTC. Amino acid sequence: CSASTSESYNEQFF.

On this clone itself: The sample has other DNA sequences that encode this CDR3 too. The V and J genes are TRBV11-2 and TRBJ2-5; D is ambiguous. Germline V gives CDR1 SGHAT, CDR2 FQNNGV. The CDR3 covers 11 residues. The V end lost 3 bases, the J end lost 4 bases, and 3 bases lay between the germline ends. The CDR3 sequence is CASSFGETQYF. CDR3 bases: TGTGCCAGCAGCTTCGGAGAGACCCAGTACTTC.

As DNA, the CDR3 is TGTGCCAGTATCCCCTTCCCGGGGGTGGGGAACACTGAAGCTTTCTTT. Residues: CASIPFPGVGNTEAFF. The chain carries TRBV19 and TRBJ1-1, with a tentative D call TRBD1 (5 bases). V lost 7 bases and J lost 1, with 19 bases in between. The CDR3 length is 16 residues. Germline V gene data show CDR1 as LNHDA and CDR2 as SQIVND (reference sequence).

J is TRBJ2-1 and V is TRBV7-3; D possibly corresponds to TRBD2 (7 bases). V was clipped by 5 bases and J by 6 bases, with 11 bases between them. The CDR3 totals 13 residues. The V gene's germline CDR1 is SGHTA and CDR2 FQGTGA. CDR3 sequence (DNA): TGTGCCAGCAGCCTAGGGGGGGTCAATGAGCAGTTCTTC. This codes for CASSLGGVNEQFF.

The CDR3 DNA sequence: TGTGCCAGCAGCCTAGGGGCGGACAGGAGAGAGACCCAGTACTTC. It specifies CASSLGADRRETQYF. This chain joins TRBV7-2 and TRBJ2-5; 7 bases agree with TRBD1. CDR1 and CDR2 (germline): SGHTA, FQGNSA. CDR3 length equals 15 residues. V lost 5 bases to trimming and J lost 4 bases; unmatched junction nucleotides: 10.

The gene calls are TRBV14 and TRBJ2-3; the D gene is possibly TRBD1 (5 bases). The CDR3 spans 17 residues. Germline V gene data show CDR1 as SGHDN and CDR2 as FVKESK. The ends were cut back, 1 base at V and 1 base at J, with 15 bases in the middle. CDR3 sequence: CASSQVLLTDRTDTQYF. In nucleotides, the CDR3 is TGTGCCAGCAGCCAAGTCCTCCTGACAGACCGCACAGATACGCAGTATTTT.

This chain joins TRBV6-5 and TRBJ1-6, with a possible D match to TRBD1 (6 bases). The ends were cut back, 6 bases at V and 6 bases at J, with 12 bases in the middle. The CDR3 is 14 residues long. CDR1 and CDR2 from the germline V gene are MNHEY and SVGAGI. The CDR3 loop is CASSLDSFNSPLHF. The CDR3 bases are TGTGCCAGCAGCTTGGACAGTTTTAATTCACCCCTCCACTTT.